The 6 T cell receptor beta chains below all came from one sample that was sequenced in a study of blood T cells in healthy people across ages. The authors ran a second PCR of 7 to 11 cycles using a sample-barcoded 5' primer and a J-beta primer mix. TCRdb re-analysed the 5' RACE reads in MiXCR, keeping a single row per CDR3 protein. This table has about 930,000 distinct CDR3 sequences, 25% to 35% appearing once. Separately, the same data were catalogued under a study of T cells of mothers and their children.

The sequencing sample was made of blood. The source of these receptors is a middle-aged woman in good health.

This clonotype showed up just a few times. This chain connects TRBV29-1 to TRBJ2-5; D is unclear. Trimming took 4 bases from V and 5 from J, leaving 5 bases between them. The CDR3 covers 10 residues. Per the germline V gene, CDR1 is SQVTM and CDR2 is ANQGSEA. The chain's CDR3 is CSVASETQYF. The CDR3, as DNA: TGCAGCGTTGCCTCCGAGACCCAGTACTTC.

At least ten counts were recorded for this clonotype. This chain uses TRBV2 with TRBJ2-1, with 10 bases lining up with TRBD2. CDR1 is SNHLY, CDR2 FYNNEI, per germline. Unmatched junction bases numbered 6, after V lost 6 bases and J lost 4 bases. The CDR3 length is 15 residues. The DNA for the CDR3 is TGTGCCAGCAGGCCAACTAGCGGGGTATACAATGAGCAGTTCTTC. Translated: CASRPTSGVYNEQFF.

This clonotype was seen a few times. This rearrangement joins TRBV29-1 to TRBJ1-1; the match to TRBD1 covers 7 bases. Germline assignment: CDR1 SQVTM and CDR2 ANQGSEA. The junction had 4 bases not matched to a gene; V was cut back by 3 bases and J by 3 bases. The CDR3 covers 13 residues. CDR3 in DNA: TGCAGCGTTGATGGACAGGCGGACACTGAAGCTTTCTTT. Protein sequence: CSVDGQADTEAFF.

This clonotype showed up many times. The chain has TRBV7-2 and TRBJ2-7; D is perhaps TRBD1 (5 bases). The CDR3 spans 15 residues. V was clipped by 1 base and J by 0 bases, with 10 bases between them. Germline CDR1 SGHTA, CDR2 FQGNSA. The CDR3 here is CASSLGTQTSYEQYF. DNA of the CDR3: TGTGCCAGCAGCTTAGGGACACAGACCTCCTACGAGCAGTACTTC.

The V and J genes are TRBV27 and TRBJ1-2, with D possibly matching TRBD1 (5 bases). Germline V CDR1 and CDR2: MNHEY, SMNVEV (reference sequence). The ends were cut back, 0 bases at V and 3 bases at J, with 8 bases in the middle. CDR3 length equals 14 residues. The DNA for the CDR3 is TGTGCCAGCAGTTTATCGGGACCCTACTATGGCTACACCTTC. This encodes CASSLSGPYYGYTF.

There are a few counts of this clonotype. The V gene is TRBV7-2, the J gene TRBJ2-7, with TRBD2 matching 10 bases. The CDR3 contains 15 residues. Germline V gene lookup returns CDR1 SGHTA and CDR2 FQGNSA. V lost 6 bases to trimming and J lost 2 bases; unmatched junction nucleotides: 7. Written as DNA, the CDR3 is TGTGCCAGCAGTATTAGCGGGGGGCGAACCTACGAGCAGTACTTC. Its translation: CASSISGGRTYEQYF.